These T cell receptor beta chains were read from a single sample in a study of blood T cell repertoires in COVID-19. Clones were sequenced by immunoSEQ multiplex PCR, and TCRdb holds only the in-frame ones, with some missing. The table lists under 250,000 clones, around 80% of them singletons. The specimen sequenced was peripheral blood. The receptors originated from a woman aged 45 to 65 with acute or convalescent COVID-19. CDR3s include the opening cysteine and the closing phenylalanine or tryptophan.

TRBJ2-2 | TRBV28 | CASSRRQGTRTGELFF
TRBJ2-3 | TRBV24-1 | CATSDPSKGGGDTQYF
TRBJ2-7 | TRBV5-1 | CASSLTGQGVYEQYF
TRBJ2-7 | TRBV27 | CASRLAGGEQYF
TRBJ1-5 | TRBV5-1 | CASSLVGGNQPQHF
TRBJ1-4 | TRBV24-1 | CATSDGTGLNEKLFF
TRBJ1-2 | TRBV10-3 | CAIHQGALSYGYTF
TRBJ1-3 | TRBV10-3 | CAISESNGNPGNTIYF
TRBJ2-5 | TRBV11-2 | CASSHELQETQYF
TRBJ2-3 | TRBV11-2 | CASSLVGGRATDTQYF
TRBJ1-5 | TRBV5-6 | CASQAWAEPQHF
TRBJ1-4 | TRBV6-5 | CASSYVTGDEKLFF
TRBJ1-6 | TRBV6-1 | CASSEDRDGSPLHF
TRBJ2-2 | TRBV7-3 | CASRAGGPGELFF
TRBJ1-6 | TRBV28 | CASSSRRSSYNSPLHF
TRBJ2-1 | TRBV29-1 | CSVTIAVGEQFF
TRBJ1-2 | TRBV2 | CASRPRDRAFGYTF
TRBJ2-2 | TRBV25-1 | CASSELEQGGTGELFF
TRBJ2-1 | TRBV27 | CASSLLAGGQNEQFF
TRBJ2-2 | TRBV11-2 | CASSLRSERATGELFF
TRBJ2-2 | TRBV5-1 | CASSQDRANTGELFF
TRBJ2-5 | TRBV4-1 | CASSQDNRGGETQYF
TRBJ1-5 | TRBV2 | CASSGQVNRAGHQPQHF
TRBJ2-3 | TRBV20-1 | CSASQESLRGWADTQYF
TRBJ2-4 | TRBV28 | CASSSQGLAGKRDIQYF
TRBJ2-1 | TRBV1 | CTSSQAGLADNEQFF
TRBJ2-7 | TRBV5-6 | CASSPWAGGAYEQYF
TRBJ2-7 | TRBV27 | CASSLAGAYEQYF
TRBJ1-2 | TRBV7-9 | CASSLERWGNGYTF
TRBJ2-3 | TRBV11-3 | CASSAGGRDTQYF
TRBJ1-4 | TRBV28 | CASSSLTETNEKLFF
TRBJ2-3 | TRBV19 | CASRTPSGRRDTQYF
TRBJ1-2 | TRBV30 | CAWRQTGGSNYGYTF
TRBJ2-3 | TRBV19 | CASSTPLAGLADTQYF
TRBJ2-5 | TRBV24-1 | CATSSQSRETQYF
TRBJ2-1 | TRBV5-1 | CASSFSGSSNEQFF
TRBJ1-1 | TRBV5-4 | CASSLGPTGKNEAFF
TRBJ2-7 | TRBV7-2 | CASSLFREASYEQYF
TRBJ2-7 | TRBV6-1 | CASSEVQGASYEQYF
TRBJ2-7 | TRBV5-1 | CASSPAGYEQYF
TRBJ2-4 | TRBV6-6 | CASSFGQGKNIQYF
TRBJ2-7 | TRBV18 | CASSPQGAVTYEQYF
TRBJ2-1 | TRBV3-1/TRBV3-2 | CASSPLFRQGGDEQFF
TRBJ1-1 | TRBV13 | CASSYNAGGWSEAFF
TRBJ1-1 | TRBV3-1/TRBV3-2 | CASSLRGTEAFF
TRBJ1-1 | TRBV9 | CASSPGQGRSNTEAFF
TRBJ2-5 | TRBV24-1 | CATSDPGLTTQETQYF
TRBJ1-3 | TRBV5-1 | CASSPDLGQPGNTIYF